Below are 5 T cell receptor beta chains sequenced from a single sample in a study of technical replicates of blood from a handful of donors. The repertoire was sequenced with immunoSEQ multiplex PCR; TCRdb's copy has only in-frame clones and lacks some. The sample lists about 83,000 clones, 90% to 95% seen once, with 0.25% to 0.35% in the top ten. Sequenced material: T cells isolated from PBMCs. These receptors were collected from a human donor in good health.

The J gene is TRBJ2-1, the V gene TRBV7-9, with D hard to call. The CDR3 runs 12 residues. The V end was cut by 0 bases, the J end by 8 bases, with 5 bases between. The V gene's germline CDR1 is SEHNR and CDR2 FQNEAQ (reference sequence). The CDR3 sequence: CASSLAVYEQFF. DNA of the CDR3: TGTGCCAGCAGCTTAGCTGTATATGAGCAGTTCTTC.

This chain connects TRBV6-5 to TRBJ2-7; TRBD1 is a possible D gene (5 bases). The germline gives CDR1 MNHEY, CDR2 SVGAGI. The CDR3 totals 13 residues. Trimming removed 7 bases from V and 2 bases from J, with 12 bases in between. CDR3 sequence: CASTSGPTYEQYF. For the CDR3, the DNA is TGTGCCAGCACATCAGGGCCCACCTACGAGCAGTACTTC.

V is TRBV7-8 and J is TRBJ2-4, with 7 bases matching TRBD1. The junction had 13 bases not matched to a gene; V was cut back by 2 bases and J by 0 bases. This CDR3 spans 19 amino acids. Germline V gene lookup returns CDR1 SGHVS and CDR2 FQNEAQ. CDR3 bases: TGTGCCAGCAGCTTACACCCCGCGACAGGGCTTGTAGCCAAAAACATTCAGTACTTC. It encodes CASSLHPATGLVAKNIQYF.

The V gene is TRBV9, the J gene TRBJ2-1, with 12 nucleotides matching TRBD2. This CDR3 spans 21 amino acids. In germline, CDR1 is SGDLS, CDR2 YYNGEE. The trim removed 3 bases at V and 0 bases at J, leaving 16 bases unmatched. This chain's CDR3 is CASSALPAGLAGSGSYNEQFF. CDR3 nucleotide sequence: TGTGCCAGCAGCGCCCTCCCCGCGGGACTAGCGGGTTCGGGCTCCTACAATGAGCAGTTCTTC.

This chain joins TRBV5-1 and TRBJ1-2, with 7 bases matching TRBD1. Germline V gives CDR1 SGHRS, CDR2 YFSETQ. The CDR3 is 17 amino acids. J gave up 4 bases and V 0 bases, and 12 bases lay outside the gene matches. Here the CDR3 reads CASSLALTGTAGYGYTF. DNA for the CDR3: TGCGCCAGCAGCTTGGCCTTAACCGGGACAGCAGGCTATGGCTACACCTTC.